Listed below are T cell receptor beta chains from one sample, sequenced in a study of shared clonotypes between healthy human individuals. Only in-frame clones appear in the TCRdb table, and some are missing; sequencing was by immunoSEQ multiplex PCR. The sample shows about 1,800,000 clones, 85% to 95% of them seen only once. Sequencing input: naive CD8+ T cells sorted from blood. The receptors were sampled from a man between 18 and 29 years old in good health. CDR3s include the opening cysteine and the closing phenylalanine or tryptophan. D genes are given only for firm matches. The size entry is marked missing in some rows and otherwise reads once, few, many or a size class.

NA,NA,TRBJ2-1,TRBV5-1,CASSLAVTSVDEQFF,TGCGCCAGCAGCTTGGCAGTGACTAGTGTCGATGAGCAGTTCTTC
TRBD2,NA,TRBJ2-3,TRBV5-6,CASSSGLAGAGSTQYF,TGTGCCAGCAGCTCGGGACTAGCGGGGGCCGGGAGCACGCAGTATTTT
TRBD2,NA,TRBJ2-3,TRBV10-2,CASSDSGGADTQYF,TGCGCCAGCAGTGATTCGGGGGGGGCAGATACGCAGTATTTT
NA,NA,TRBJ2-7,TRBV23-1,CASSQRIGVAGACGQYF,TGCGCCAGCAGTCAACGAATAGGCGTTGCGGGGGCTTGTGGGCAGTACTTC
NA,NA,TRBJ1-1,TRBV4-1,CASSQVEGLNTEAFF,TGCGCCAGCAGCCAAGTGGAGGGGTTGAACACTGAAGCTTTCTTT
NA,once,TRBJ2-7,TRBV27,CASSWADSYEQYF,TGTGCCAGCAGTTGGGCAGACTCCTACGAGCAGTACTTC
NA,NA,TRBJ1-6,TRBV27,CASSFLYSPLHF,TGTGCCAGCAGTTTTTTATATTCACCCCTCCACTTT
TRBD1,NA,TRBJ2-5,TRBV7-8,CASSLGTGDGETQYF,TGTGCCAGCAGCCTCGGGACAGGGGATGGAGAGACCCAGTACTTC
NA,NA,TRBJ1-6,TRBV19,CASKSEEMYNSPLHF,TGTGCCAGCAAATCGGAGGAGATGTATAATTCACCCCTCCACTTT
TRBD1,NA,TRBJ2-3,TRBV6-5,CASSSQTGGGDTQYF,TGTGCCAGCAGTTCCCAAACAGGGGGCGGTGATACGCAGTATTTT
TRBD1,NA,TRBJ1-1,TRBV4-1,CASSQRQGAMNTEAFF,TGCGCCAGCAGCCAAAGACAGGGGGCAATGAACACTGAAGCTTTCTTT
TRBD2,NA,TRBJ2-5,TRBV7-9,CASSLGGLAETQYF,TGTGCCAGCAGCTTAGGGGGACTAGCCGAGACCCAGTACTTC
NA,NA,TRBJ1-2,TRBV10-3,CAISDGPDIINYGYTF,TGTGCCATCAGTGATGGGCCAGACATTATTAACTATGGCTACACCTTC
NA,NA,TRBJ1-2,TRBV27,CASSSTAGAGRTYGYTF,TGTGCCAGCAGTTCGACGGCAGGGGCAGGTCGGACATATGGCTACACCTTC
NA,NA,TRBJ1-1,TRBV28,CASSLRDYRGEAFF,TGTGCCAGCAGTTTAAGGGATTATAGGGGAGAAGCTTTCTTT
NA,once,TRBJ1-2,TRBV9,CASSVGASMGYTF,TGTGCCAGCAGCGTAGGGGCTTCCATGGGCTACACCTTC
NA,NA,TRBJ2-3,TRBV11-3,CASSFAPGGTDTQYF,TGTGCCAGCAGCTTTGCCCCTGGGGGCACAGATACGCAGTATTTT
NA,NA,TRBJ2-1,TRBV27,CASSLLAGDLSYNEQFF,TGTGCCAGCAGTTTATTGGCAGGGGACCTCTCCTACAATGAGCAGTTCTTC
NA,NA,TRBJ2-2,TRBV6-1,CASSETGELFF,TGTGCCAGCAGCGAAACCGGGGAGCTGTTTTTT
TRBD1,NA,TRBJ1-2,TRBV4-1,CASSQDRAAYGYTF,TGCGCCAGCAGCCAGGACAGGGCGGCCTATGGCTACACCTTC
NA,NA,TRBJ2-5,TRBV7-9,CASSLATGKETQYF,TGTGCCAGCAGCTTAGCAACAGGGAAAGAGACCCAGTACTTC
NA,NA,TRBJ1-1,TRBV25-1,CASTADKNTEAFF,TGTGCCAGCACCGCGGACAAGAACACTGAAGCTTTCTTT
NA,NA,TRBJ2-5,TRBV30,CAWSWGEETQYF,TGTGCCTGGTCGTGGGGAGAGGAGACCCAGTACTTC
NA,once,TRBJ1-6,TRBV6-5,CASSPMGDSPLHF,TGTGCCAGCAGTCCGATGGGAGATTCACCCCTCCACTTT
NA,NA,TRBJ1-2,TRBV25-1,CASSEGSDSYYGYTF,TGTGCCAGCAGTGAAGGATCGGACTCCTACTATGGCTACACCTTC
NA,NA,TRBJ1-2,TRBV9,CASSVGGSGYGYTF,TGTGCCAGCAGCGTAGGGGGAAGCGGCTATGGCTACACCTTC
NA,NA,TRBJ1-4,TRBV5-6,CASSSGAEDEKLFF,TGTGCCAGCAGTTCAGGGGCGGAGGATGAAAAACTGTTTTTT
NA,once,TRBJ2-7,TRBV28,CASSSNPSSYEQYF,TGTGCCAGCAGTTCGAACCCCAGCTCCTACGAGCAGTACTTC
NA,once,TRBJ2-2,TRBV6-4,CASSGTGPSGELFF,TGTGCCAGCAGTGGTACAGGGCCTTCCGGGGAGCTGTTTTTT
NA,NA,TRBJ1-3,TRBV28,CASSSGPVGKNPGNTIYF,TGTGCCAGCAGTTCAGGACCCGTAGGGAAGAATCCTGGAAACACCATATATTTT
NA,NA,TRBJ1-5,TRBV27,CASSPPGQPQHF,TGTGCCAGCAGTCCTCCGGGTCAGCCCCAGCATTTT
NA,NA,TRBJ2-7,TRBV11-2,CASSFVGYEQYF,TGTGCCAGCAGTTTCGTCGGCTACGAGCAGTACTTC
NA,NA,TRBJ2-7,TRBV4-1,CASSQDQVSDGWEQYF,TGCGCCAGCAGCCAAGACCAGGTATCGGACGGCTGGGAGCAGTACTTC
NA,NA,TRBJ2-2,TRBV27,CASSQNTNTGELFF,TGTGCCAGCAGTCAGAACACGAACACCGGGGAGCTGTTTTTT
NA,NA,TRBJ1-1,TRBV7-8,CASSLGSRSTEAFF,TGTGCCAGCAGCTTAGGGTCCAGGTCCACTGAAGCTTTCTTT
TRBD1,NA,TRBJ2-7,TRBV10-3,CATEPGQGAYEQYF,TGTGCCACCGAGCCGGGACAGGGGGCCTACGAGCAGTACTTC